What follows is one T cell receptor beta chain and its context. This entry comes from a study of CD8 T cells in Susac syndrome. V lost 0 bases, J lost 1 base, and 11 bases lay in between. Germline lookup yields CDR1 DFQATT and CDR2 SNEGSKA (reference sequence). This CDR3 is 15 amino acids long. FACS enriched CD8+ TEMRA cells, while bulk CD8+ and CD4+ were negatively isolated. The authors reverse transcribed roughly 0.5 to 1 ug RNA with random hexamers. The authors amplified TCR beta CDR3 across 54 Vbeta and 13 Jbeta using immunoSEQ multiplex PCR. TCRdb analysed the immunoSEQ multiplex PCR reads with MiXCR anew, one entry per CDR3 protein. This sample has 150,000 to 200,000 distinct CDR3 sequences; about 95% occur once, and the top ten carry around 0.11%.

Material for sequencing was CD4+ T cells from PBMCs. The V and J genes are TRBV20-1 and TRBJ2-3; D remains unclear. The sequence was obtained from a human donor in good health. This chain's CDR3 is CSARDGGSGTDTQYF. CDR3 nucleotides: TGCAGTGCTAGAGATGGCGGTTCCGGCACAGATACGCAGTATTTT.